Each of the 31 T cell receptor beta chains below was sequenced from the same sample in a study of cytomegalovirus exposure and HLA in healthy donors. Primers included in the PCR were 60 Vbeta and 13 Jbeta primers. Assay: immunoSEQ multiplex PCR; the TCRdb copy retains only in-frame clones and omits some. The data show approximately 210,000 clones, with over 75% seen just once and 9.5% to 13% held by the top ten. The sample was PBMCs. These receptors all stem from a woman aged 45 to 65 in good health and CMV-seropositive.

The chain couples TRBV2 to TRBJ1-1; D is ambiguous. V was pared by 3 bases and J by 0 bases, with 8 bases between. Germline V lookup: CDR1 SNHLY, CDR2 FYNNEI. There are 14 residues in the CDR3. The CDR3: CASSEEGMNTEAFF. The DNA of the CDR3 is TGTGCCAGCAGTGAGGAGGGTATGAACACTGAAGCTTTCTTT.

The chain uses TRBV14 and TRBJ2-1; TRBD1 agrees at 7 bases. The CDR3 is made up of 14 amino acids. The germline V gene encodes CDR1 SGHDN and CDR2 FVKESK. Trimming removed 5 bases from V and 9 bases from J; junction bases left unmatched: 10. The CDR3 bases are TGTGCCAGCAGCGTCAGACAGGGTTGGGGTGAGCAGTTCTTC. It encodes CASSVRQGWGEQFF.

This chain joins TRBV4-1 and TRBJ1-5; 7 bases are a match to TRBD1. The V and J ends lost 2 bases and 6 bases, in that order; junction bases with no gene match: 13. Germline-derived CDR1 and CDR2 are MGHRA and YSYEKL. This CDR3 is 17 amino acids long. The CDR3 loop is CASSQPRGQGFGQPQHF. For the CDR3, the DNA is TGCGCCAGCAGCCAACCGAGGGGGCAGGGCTTCGGTCAGCCCCAGCATTTT.

This sequence joins TRBV7-3 and TRBJ1-1, with 8 nucleotides matching TRBD1. The CDR3 length is 13 residues. The germline V gene has CDR1 SGHTA and CDR2 FQGTGA. The trim removed 4 bases at V and 14 bases at J, leaving 12 bases unmatched. The CDR3 reads CASSSVDRGLPFF. The CDR3 DNA sequence: TGTGCCAGCAGCTCAGTAGACAGGGGTCTCCCCTTCTTT.

This rearrangement joins TRBV7-2 to TRBJ1-1; no reliable D call. V was cut by 1 base and J by 1 base, with 7 bases left in between. The CDR3 consists of 14 residues. Per the germline V gene, CDR1 is SGHTA and CDR2 is FQGNSA. CDR3 protein: CASSLEEGNTEAFF. The CDR3 DNA sequence: TGTGCCAGCAGCTTAGAGGAGGGGAACACTGAAGCTTTCTTT.

The CDR3 reads CASSEVRDTEAFF. In nucleotides, the CDR3 is TGTGCCAGCAGTGAGGTCAGGGACACTGAAGCTTTCTTT. This chain links TRBV6-5 with TRBJ1-1; D is perhaps TRBD1 (5 bases). This CDR3 is built from 13 residues. Germline-derived CDR1 and CDR2 are MNHEY and SVGAGI. The V end lost 5 bases, the J end lost 3 bases, and 10 bases lay between the germline ends.

The rearrangement uses TRBV9 and TRBJ1-6; 9 bases match TRBD1. Germline CDR1 and CDR2: SGDLS and YYNGEE. J was trimmed by 10 bases and V by 3 bases; bases with no gene match: 8. This CDR3 is 15 amino acids long. The chain's CDR3 is CASSGRGTGNSPLHF. The DNA of the CDR3 is TGTGCCAGCAGCGGGAGGGGGACAGGGAACTCACCCCTCCACTTT.

Note on this clone: An end of the junction does not agree with germline; a read error may underlie this. The rearrangement links TRBV7-3 to TRBJ1-2; 7 positions agree with TRBD1. In germline, CDR1 is SGHTA, CDR2 FQGTGA. The CDR3 spans 14 residues. CDR3 amino acids: CASSLTGAGAGYTF. The CDR3 nucleotides are TGTGCCAGCAGCCTAACAGGGGCGGGGGCTGGCTACACCTTC.

The chain employs TRBV28 and TRBJ1-4; no clear D gene. Germline V CDR1 and CDR2: MDHEN, SYDVKM. V shed 4 bases and J shed 2 bases, with 8 bases lying between them. The CDR3 spans 14 residues. The CDR3 DNA is TGTGCCAGCAGTTCACATGATACTAATGAAAAACTGTTTTTT. Translation: CASSSHDTNEKLFF. Combining the CDR3 with reference TRBV28 and TRBJ1-4 gives the whole variable domain DVKVTQSSRYLVKRTGEKVFLECVQDMDHENMFWYRQDPGLGLRLIYFSYDVKMKEKGDIPEGYSVSREKKERFSLILESASTNQTSMYLCASSSHDTNEKLFFGSGTQLSVL.

The chain carries TRBV5-4 and TRBJ2-2, with D uncertain. V gave up 4 bases and J gave up 3 bases, with 10 bases separating them. CDR3 size: 14 residues. CDR1 and CDR2 from the germline V gene are SGHNT and YYREEE (reference sequence). In DNA form, the CDR3 reads TGTGCCAGCAGCCCAAACCGGGACACCGGGGAGCTGTTTTTT. It specifies CASSPNRDTGELFF.

The chain employs TRBV19 and TRBJ2-5, with D possibly being TRBD2 (6 bases). Trimming took off 6 bases at V and 4 bases at J, with 12 bases between the two ends. Looked up from germline, CDR1 is LNHDA and CDR2 is SQIVND (reference sequence). CDR3 length: 13 residues. The CDR3 spells CASSQLGGETQYF. Written as DNA, the CDR3 is TGTGCCAGTAGCCAACTGGGGGGAGAGACCCAGTACTTC.

This chain uses TRBV7-2 with TRBJ2-3; TRBD2 aligns across 7 bases. J lost 4 bases, V lost 2 bases, and 6 bases had no gene match. The CDR3 totals 15 residues. CDR1 and CDR2 (germline): SGHTA, FQGNSA. CDR3: CASSLIGLAADTQYF. CDR3 nucleotide sequence: TGTGCCAGCAGCTTAATTGGTCTAGCGGCAGATACGCAGTATTTT.

The V gene is TRBV4-2, the J gene TRBJ1-2; no clear D gene. Trimming removed 0 bases from V and 2 bases from J, with 7 bases in between. This CDR3 is built from 14 residues. Looked up from germline, CDR1 is LGHNA and CDR2 is YNFKEQ. The CDR3 DNA reads TGTGCCAGCAGCCAAGAACAGCCCAACTATGGCTACACCTTC. Amino acid sequence: CASSQEQPNYGYTF.

The rearrangement links TRBV11-2 to TRBJ2-7; 12 positions match TRBD2. V lost 5 bases to trimming and J lost 4 bases; unmatched junction nucleotides: 3. CDR1 is SGHAT, CDR2 FQNNGV, per germline. The CDR3 contains 14 residues. CDR3 sequence: CASSPGTSGYEQYF. The CDR3 coding sequence is TGTGCCAGCAGCCCCGGGACTAGCGGGTACGAGCAGTACTTC.

The V and J genes are TRBV5-8 and TRBJ2-5; no firm D call. The CDR3 is 13 amino acids. The V and J ends lost 2 bases and 1 base respectively, with 6 bases between them. Looked up from germline, CDR1 is SGHTS and CDR2 is YDEGEE. CDR3 amino acids: CASSLQLQETQYF. Here the CDR3 DNA reads TGTGCCAGCAGCTTACAGCTCCAAGAGACCCAGTACTTC.

This clone occurred a few times. J is TRBJ1-1 and V is TRBV6-5; D gene unclear. Trimming removed 2 bases from V and 0 bases from J, with 10 bases in between. The CDR3 runs to 15 residues. CDR1 and CDR2 from the germline V gene are MNHEY and SVGAGI. The CDR3 sequence is CASSYREGLNTEAFF. In DNA, the CDR3 is TGTGCCAGCAGTTACCGTGAGGGTTTGAACACTGAAGCTTTCTTT.

The chain has TRBV19 and TRBJ1-1; D gene ambiguous. CDR1 and CDR2 from the germline V gene are LNHDA and SQIVND (reference sequence). The CDR3 runs to 13 residues. V lost 9 bases and J 1 base, leaving 12 bases between the germline ends. CDR3 coding DNA: TGTGCCAGCCTAGAAGGCCCGAACACTGAAGCTTTCTTT. Translation gives CASLEGPNTEAFF.

V usage is TRBV6-6 and J usage is TRBJ1-5; maybe TRBD1 (5 bases). This CDR3 comprises 15 residues. V dropped 6 bases and J dropped 8 bases, with 20 bases sitting between them. Germline CDR1 reads MNHNY; CDR2 reads SVGAGI (reference sequence). CDR3 bases: TGTGCCAGCAGGAACCTGCGGGATCGGGGGGAGCCCCAGCATTTT. This codes for CASRNLRDRGEPQHF.

The chain couples TRBV6-5 to TRBJ1-3; the match to TRBD1 covers 8 bases. The germline V gene encodes CDR1 MNHEY and CDR2 SVGAGI. The CDR3 has 16 residues. Losses at the gene ends were 2 bases for V and 0 bases for J; bases not matched to a gene: 3. In DNA form, the CDR3 reads TGTGCCAGCAGTTACGACAGGGGATTCTCTGGAAACACCATATATTTT. This translates into CASSYDRGFSGNTIYF.

V gene TRBV6-5 combines with J gene TRBJ2-1; 15 positions agree with TRBD2. Trimming took 5 bases from V and 6 from J; bases not matched to a gene: 2. The V gene's germline CDR1 is MNHEY and CDR2 SVGAGI. CDR3 size: 15 residues. The CDR3 bases are TGTGCCAGCAGTCGGACTAGCGGGGGGGTCAATGAGCAGTTCTTC. Translating gives CASSRTSGGVNEQFF.

The V and J genes are TRBV7-9 and TRBJ1-5; no firm D call. V lost 1 base, J lost 3 bases, and 7 bases lay in between. This CDR3 is built from 14 residues. Germline V gene lookup returns CDR1 SEHNR and CDR2 FQNEAQ (reference sequence). CDR3 DNA sequence: TGTGCCAGCAGCTTAGATTACAACAATCAGCCCCAGCATTTT. It translates to CASSLDYNNQPQHF.

The J gene is TRBJ2-3, the V gene TRBV30; tentative D call: TRBD1 (7 bases). The CDR3 runs 14 residues. With 2 bases removed from V and 3 bases from J, the gap between germline ends came to 12 bases. Germline loops: CDR1 GTSNPN, CDR2 SVGIG (reference sequence). Written as DNA, the CDR3 is TGTGCCTGGAGTAGCCAGGGGGGTACAGATACGCAGTATTTT. Protein sequence: CAWSSQGGTDTQYF.

The V gene is TRBV6-1, the J gene TRBJ1-5; D is unresolved. The V and J ends lost 4 bases and 3 bases respectively, with 10 bases between them. CDR3 length equals 14 residues. Germline V gene data show CDR1 as MNHNS and CDR2 as SASEGT. This CDR3 reads CASSGSVSNQPQHF. Here the CDR3 DNA reads TGTGCCAGCAGTGGTTCGGTATCCAATCAGCCCCAGCATTTT.

This chain uses TRBV5-1 with TRBJ2-7; 7 bases fit TRBD2. Germline V gene sequence: CDR1 SGHRS, CDR2 YFSETQ. Trimming removed 4 bases from V and 3 bases from J; junction bases left unmatched: 7. The CDR3 runs to 14 residues. The CDR3 spells CASSPGGNNYEQYF. CDR3 coding DNA: TGCGCCAGCAGCCCGGGGGGTAACAACTACGAGCAGTACTTC.

The chain uses TRBV27 and TRBJ2-7, with 7 bases that match TRBD1. The CDR3 is made up of 13 amino acids. V gave up 4 bases and J gave up 9 bases; unmatched junction bases: 9. CDR1 is MNHEY, CDR2 SMNVEV, per germline (reference sequence). The CDR3, as DNA: TGTGCCAGCAGTTCCGCAGACAGGGTGGTGCAGTACTTC. It codes for CASSSADRVVQYF.

The rearrangement links TRBV20-1 to TRBJ2-5; tentatively, D is TRBD2 (5 bases). CDR1 is DFQATT, CDR2 SNEGSKA, per germline (reference sequence). V was cut by 7 bases and J by 4 bases, with 10 bases left in between. This CDR3 is built from 11 residues. The DNA of the CDR3 is TGCAGTGTACCCCGGGGAGAGACCCAGTACTTC. Its protein is CSVPRGETQYF.

The chain links TRBV19 to TRBJ2-2, with TRBD2 matching 12 bases. V lost 4 bases and J lost 4; bases outside the gene matches: 4. CDR3 length: 16 residues. CDR1 LNHDA and CDR2 SQIVND come from the germline V gene (reference sequence). DNA for the CDR3: TGTGCCAGTAGTACCGGACTAGCGGGGACCACCGGGGAGCTGTTTTTT. This gives the protein CASSTGLAGTTGELFF.

The rearrangement uses TRBV6-1 and TRBJ1-1; D perhaps matches TRBD1 (5 bases). From germline, CDR1 is MNHNS and CDR2 SASEGT. There are 13 residues in the CDR3. Trimming stripped 8 bases from V and 2 bases from J, with 12 bases between. The chain's CDR3 is CASEIRVNTEAFF. In nucleotides, the CDR3 is TGTGCCAGCGAGATCAGGGTAAACACTGAAGCTTTCTTT.

The rearrangement links TRBV7-9 to TRBJ2-7; D is possibly TRBD1 (5 bases). Looked up from germline, CDR1 is SEHNR and CDR2 is FQNEAQ (reference sequence). CDR3 length equals 14 residues. Trimming shortened V by 1 base and J by 2 bases, and 9 bases separated the two germline ends. The CDR3: CASSLGTPPYEQYF. The DNA for the CDR3 is TGTGCCAGCAGCTTAGGGACACCTCCCTACGAGCAGTACTTC. The full variable domain, with the rest looked up from reference TRBV7-9 and TRBJ2-7, is DTGVSQNPRHKITKRGQNVTFRCDPISEHNRLYWYRQTLGQGPEFLTYFQNEAQLEKSRLLSDRFSAERPKGSFSTLEIQRTEQGDSAMYLCASSLGTPPYEQYFGPGTRLTVT.

This sequence joins TRBV27 and TRBJ2-2; 9 bases line up with TRBD2. Losses at the gene ends were 8 bases for V and 1 base for J; bases not matched to a gene: 5. CDR3 length: 15 amino acids. CDR1 and CDR2 (germline): MNHEY, SMNVEV (reference sequence). CDR3 DNA: TGTGCCAGCGGCCTAGCGGGGAGGAACACCGGGGAGCTGTTTTTT. Translation: CASGLAGRNTGELFF.

The rearrangement joins TRBV18 to TRBJ1-1, with unresolved D. The CDR3 is 15 amino acids. Germline lookup yields CDR1 KGHSH and CDR2 LQKENI. The V end lost 6 bases, the J end lost 1 base, and 15 bases lay between the germline ends. The CDR3 nucleotides are TGTGCCAGCTCCTCAGGTCCGGGAAAGAACACTGAAGCTTTCTTT. Protein: CASSSGPGKNTEAFF.